Sequencing of this TCR beta chain was carried out in a study of blood T cells in healthy people across ages. General study findings and limits: Age brought a roughly linear fall in TCR beta diversity measured per million T cells.

Then a second PCR, running about 7 to 11 cycles, was carried out with a sample-barcoded 5' primer and a J-beta primer mix. TCRdb reprocessed the 5' RACE reads via MiXCR and lists one record per CDR3 protein. The repertoire consists of some 1.4 million distinct CDR3 sequences, with roughly 40% occurring once and the leading ten covering around 8%. Only a few counts were recorded for this clonotype. Its specificity is unknown. V shed 0 bases, J shed 7 bases, and the junction held 11 bases outside the gene matches. The V gene's germline CDR1 is SGHDN and CDR2 FVKESK. The CDR3 runs to 16 residues. J is TRBJ1-2 and V is TRBV14; 7 bases agree with TRBD1. The sample consisted of blood. The clonotype comes from a young woman in good health. This CDR3 reads CASSQDQRGRIRGYTF. CDR3 sequence (DNA): TGTGCCAGCAGCCAAGATCAGAGGGGGCGCATACGTGGCTACACCTTC.